The text below deals with one T cell receptor beta chain. The antigen this receptor binds is unknown. Base-call qualities are not available, and no considerably larger clone is one nucleotide away. These data come from a study of blood T cell repertoires in COVID-19 (dated by TCRdb to 2020 to 2022). Broadly, across the study: Samples from collaborators originated in the United States, Italy and Spain and spanned both the acute and convalescent phases of COVID-19. The prospective study material was composed of cDNA or gDNA derived from T cells, B-cell-depleted T cells, or PBMCs. The dataset comprised deeply sampled blood TCRbeta repertoires from subjects exposed to, actively infected with, or recovered from COVID-19. The repertoires were made available in a free public database intended to serve as a resource for research on the immune response to SARS-CoV-2. Samples were obtained from the ongoing ImmuneRACE study (first 160 participants) and from some 1,200 subjects provided by 6 global collaborators. A de-identified subject ID, COVID-19 status, age in years and sex were almost always included in the sample metadata. Where available, HLA class I and class II types were obtained from metadata supplied by the sample provider rather than from assay-based typing.

The paper's findings and limits, for the study overall: The amount of clinical and demographic metadata varied by source and participant and was provided uncurated.

Collaborating institutions collected whole blood in K2EDTA tubes following their own protocols. For TCRbeta analysis, collaborators shipped samples in one of three forms: frozen whole blood, isolated PBMCs, or DNA extracted from either of those sample types. According to the germline V gene (reference sequence), CDR1 reads GTSNPN and CDR2 reads SVGIG. Compared with germline, V lacks 1 base and J lacks 6 bases; bases without a gene match: 10. The CDR3, from cysteine to phenylalanine, totals 16 residues. Here the CDR3 DNA is all that survives: 48 bases in frame from base 1. TCRbeta CDR3 regions were amplified from genomic DNA using the immunoSEQ Assay, a bias-controlled multiplex PCR. The paper's data handling went like this. The number of nucleated cells in each sample was estimated by amplification of reference gene primers within the assay. To quantify the absolute abundance of each unique TCRbeta CDR3 rearrangement, sequence reads were collapsed and filtered. Productive Simpson clonality was computed per sample as the square root of Simpson's diversity index over productive rearrangements. The table was pulled from immuneACCESS by TCRdb, which kept in-frame rearrangements only. Such tables lose some clones; where checked, under half of the loss comes from unresolved V genes, and the rest has no known cause. That table is the source of V, J and clone size, and D and trimming were worked out from the DNA. This sample lists fewer than 300,000 clones; around 82% were detected once. The ten largest clones take up 3.1% of the sample.

Rearrangement joined TRBV30 to TRBJ2-1, with 9 middle bases fitting TRBD2. The specimen was peripheral blood. This clonotype originated in a young woman with acute or convalescent COVID-19. CDR3 reads: CAWSAPPGGLANEQFF. The nucleotide sequence reads TGTGCCTGGAGTGCTCCTCCCGGGGGACTAGCCAATGAGCAGTTCTTC.